This entry lists 30 T cell receptor beta chains sequenced from one sample in a study of OX40 agonist ivuxolimab in advanced cancers. Assay: immunoSEQ multiplex PCR; the TCRdb copy retains only in-frame clones and omits some. The sample yields approximately 67,000 clones, around 84% seen once. The source was CD4+ or CD8+ T cells sorted from blood, collected in a trial of the OX40 agonist ivuxolimab. Receptors were obtained from an adult with an advanced solid tumor such as melanoma, head and neck, liver or kidney cancer.

The genes are TRBV5-1 and TRBJ1-1; D gene ambiguous. Germline assignment: CDR1 SGHRS and CDR2 YFSETQ. Trimming cost V 0 bases and J 0 bases, with 3 bases left between them. CDR3 length equals 13 residues. The CDR3 here is CASSLAVNTEAFF. CDR3 DNA: TGCGCCAGCAGCTTGGCTGTGAACACTGAAGCTTTCTTT.

The J gene is TRBJ1-4, the V gene TRBV5-6; possibly TRBD1 for D (6 bases). Germline-derived CDR1 and CDR2 are SGHDT and YYEEEE. Trimming stripped 2 bases from V and 8 bases from J, with 16 bases between. CDR3 length equals 15 residues. The CDR3 DNA sequence: TGTGCCAGCAGCTTCCGTGGGACAAGGTTGGAAAAACTGTTTTTT. This encodes CASSFRGTRLEKLFF.

V is TRBV5-8 and J is TRBJ2-3, with D unclear. With 2 bases removed from V and 6 bases from J, the gap between germline ends came to 13 bases. The CDR3 loop spans 14 amino acids. Per germline, CDR1 SGHTS and CDR2 YDEGEE. CDR3 sequence: CASSFDEVLDTQYF. CDR3 bases: TGTGCCAGCAGCTTCGATGAAGTTTTGGATACGCAGTATTTT. Based on the CDR3 plus reference TRBV5-8 and TRBJ2-3, the full variable domain is EAGVTQSPTHLIKTRGQQATLRCSPISGHTSVYWYQQALGLGLQFLLWYDEGEERNRGNFPPRFSGRQFPNYSSELNVNALELEDSALYLCASSFDEVLDTQYFGPGTRLTVL.

The chain carries TRBV7-8 and TRBJ2-7, with D possibly TRBD1 on 6 matching bases. The V and J ends lost 5 bases and 4 bases respectively, with 18 bases between them. The CDR3 sequence is 15 residues long. Germline-derived CDR1 and CDR2 are SGHVS and FQNEAQ. The CDR3 here is CASSGWAGVNYEQYF. Here the CDR3 DNA reads TGTGCCAGCAGCGGGTGGGCAGGGGTAAATTACGAGCAGTACTTC.

The chain has TRBV9 and TRBJ1-1; 8 positions match TRBD1. This CDR3 comprises 14 residues. J was trimmed by 6 bases and V by 0 bases; bases with no gene match: 4. From germline, CDR1 is SGDLS and CDR2 YYNGEE. CDR3 protein: CASSVAYRGAEAFF. As DNA, the CDR3 is TGTGCCAGCAGCGTAGCTTACAGGGGGGCTGAAGCTTTCTTT.

The chain couples TRBV5-1 to TRBJ1-5; no clear D. Trimming removed 5 bases at V and 1 base at J, with 13 bases between. CDR1 and CDR2 from the germline V gene are SGHRS and YFSETQ. This CDR3 contains 15 residues. Here the CDR3 reads CASSAGPGSNQPQHF. CDR3 DNA: TGCGCCAGCAGTGCCGGGCCCGGGAGCAATCAGCCCCAGCATTTT.

V and J are TRBV4-1 and TRBJ2-3; maybe TRBD2 (5 bases). The CDR3 contains 16 residues. From germline, CDR1 is MGHRA and CDR2 YSYEKL. Deletions cut 1 base from V and 1 base from J, with 12 bases between. CDR3 in DNA: TGCGCCAGCAGCCAAGGCCCTCCCGGGGGCACAGATACGCAGTATTTT. It codes for CASSQGPPGGTDTQYF.

CDR3 sequence reads: CASSHFPRVDYGYTF. The CDR3 DNA reads TGTGCCAGCAGCCACTTCCCCAGGGTGGACTATGGCTACACCTTC. The V call is TRBV7-8, the J call TRBJ1-2, with D possibly matching TRBD1 (5 bases). The CDR3 length is 15 residues. V was cut by 5 bases and J by 3 bases, with 16 bases left in between. CDR1 is SGHVS, CDR2 FQNEAQ, per germline.

V and J are TRBV28 and TRBJ1-1; D possibly corresponds to TRBD1 (6 bases). V lost 4 bases and J lost 4, with 13 bases in between. CDR1 is MDHEN and CDR2 is SYDVKM in the germline V gene. The CDR3 has 14 amino acids. CDR3 coding DNA: TGTGCCAGCAGTTGGGGGGCTTTGGGCACTGAAGCTTTCTTT. It specifies CASSWGALGTEAFF. Based on the CDR3 plus reference TRBV28 and TRBJ1-1, the full variable domain is DVKVTQSSRYLVKRTGEKVFLECVQDMDHENMFWYRQDPGLGLRLIYFSYDVKMKEKGDIPEGYSVSREKKERFSLILESASTNQTSMYLCASSWGALGTEAFFGQGTRLTVV.

This chain uses TRBV30 with TRBJ2-7; the D is unclear. V lost 2 bases, J lost 3 bases, and 11 bases lay in between. The CDR3 is 13 residues long. Germline V gives CDR1 GTSNPN, CDR2 SVGIG (reference sequence). Here the CDR3 reads CAWSPDVDYEQYF. In DNA, the CDR3 is TGTGCCTGGAGTCCTGATGTCGACTACGAGCAGTACTTC.

The genes are TRBV2 and TRBJ2-2, with D possibly matching TRBD2 (5 bases). CDR3 size: 14 residues. CDR1 and CDR2 from the germline V gene are SNHLY and FYNNEI. Between the trimmed V and J ends, which lost 5 bases and 4 bases, there was a span of 11 bases. Here the CDR3 DNA reads TGTGCCAGCAGTATAGGCGGACTCACCGGGGAGCTGTTTTTT. Its translation: CASSIGGLTGELFF.

V and J are TRBV25-1 and TRBJ1-4, with a possible D match to TRBD1 (6 bases). The germline V gene encodes CDR1 MGHDK and CDR2 SYGVNS. The CDR3 has 16 amino acids. V was shortened by 4 bases and J by 6 bases, with 18 bases between the two germline ends. The DNA for the CDR3 is TGTGCCAGCAGTGGGGGACTTCAGGGGAATTATGAAAAACTGTTTTTT. The encoded protein is CASSGGLQGNYEKLFF.

This chain connects TRBV19 to TRBJ1-5; 9 positions agree with TRBD1. Germline loops: CDR1 LNHDA, CDR2 SQIVND (reference sequence). J lost 6 bases, V lost 6 bases, and 6 bases had no gene match. CDR3 length: 14 amino acids. Here the CDR3 reads CASRDRGTGQPQHF. In DNA form, the CDR3 reads TGTGCCAGTAGGGACAGGGGAACGGGTCAGCCCCAGCATTTT.

CDR3 bases: TGTGCCAGCAGCTTAGTGGGCCCAATGGGGGAGACCCAGTACTTC. This gives the protein CASSLVGPMGETQYF. The chain employs TRBV7-2 and TRBJ2-5; D is undetermined. From germline, CDR1 is SGHTA and CDR2 FQGNSA. This CDR3 spans 15 amino acids. The V end lost 1 base, the J end lost 5 bases, and 14 bases lay between the germline ends. The variable domain in full, with the rest retrieved from reference TRBV7-2 and TRBJ2-5, is GAGVSQSPSNKVTEKGKDVELRCDPISGHTALYWYRQSLGQGLEFLIYFQGNSAPDKSGLPSDRFSAERTGGSVSTLTIQRTQQEDSAVYLCASSLVGPMGETQYFGPGTRLLVL.

V and J are TRBV5-6 and TRBJ2-3; 11 nucleotides align to TRBD2. This CDR3 is built from 18 residues. In germline, CDR1 is SGHDT, CDR2 YYEEEE. Trimming at V came to 0 bases and at J to 1 base, leaving 7 bases not matched to a gene. The CDR3 here is CASSLVVAGGPGTDTQYF. The CDR3, as DNA: TGTGCCAGCAGCTTGGTGGTAGCGGGAGGGCCTGGCACAGATACGCAGTATTTT.

This clone was detected a few times. The V call is TRBV30, the J call TRBJ2-7; 7 nucleotides match TRBD1. Germline V lookup: CDR1 GTSNPN, CDR2 SVGIG (reference sequence). Germline trimming cut 8 bases from V and 3 bases from J; bases unmatched to any gene: 4. CDR3 length: 11 amino acids. CDR3: CAGDSRYEQYF. Here the CDR3 DNA reads TGTGCCGGGGACAGTCGCTACGAGCAGTACTTC.

The table lists this clone with a count of one. CDR3 amino acids: CASSARTASYEQYF. The DNA of the CDR3 is TGTGCCAGCAGCGCCCGGACAGCGTCCTACGAGCAGTACTTC. The V call is TRBV5-4, the J call TRBJ2-7; TRBD1 might be the D (6 bases). CDR3 length equals 14 residues. The V end was cut by 4 bases, the J end by 1 base, with 12 bases between. Germline V lookup: CDR1 SGHNT, CDR2 YYREEE (reference sequence). Full variable domain (remainder filled in from reference TRBV5-4 and TRBJ2-7): ETGVTQSPTHLIKTRGQQVTLRCSSQSGHNTVSWYQQALGQGPQFIFQYYREEENGRGNFPPRFSGLQFPNYSSELNVNALELDDSALYLCASSARTASYEQYFGPGTRLTVT.

The V gene is TRBV6-5, the J gene TRBJ1-1; unclear D gene. The CDR3 extends over 13 amino acids. The germline V gene encodes CDR1 MNHEY and CDR2 SVGAGI. Trimming took 7 bases from V and 0 from J, leaving 9 bases between them. The CDR3 region has the DNA TGTGCCAGCAAAACAGACATGAACACTGAAGCTTTCTTT. Translated, it gives CASKTDMNTEAFF.

This rearrangement joins TRBV2 to TRBJ2-7; no reliable D call. V was cut by 7 bases and J by 0 bases, with 10 bases left in between. The CDR3 length is 13 residues. CDR1 is SNHLY, CDR2 FYNNEI, per germline. The CDR3 DNA follows: TGTGCCAGCATTACCGAGGCCTCCTACGAGCAGTACTTC. It codes for CASITEASYEQYF. The full variable domain, rest sourced from reference TRBV2 and TRBJ2-7, is EPEVTQTPSHQVTQMGQEVILRCVPISNHLYFYWYRQILGQKVEFLVSFYNNEISEKSEIFDDQFSVERPDGSNFTLKIRSTKLEDSAMYFCASITEASYEQYFGPGTRLTVT.

The chain uses TRBV6-1 and TRBJ2-7; the D gene could be TRBD1 or TRBD2 (6 bases each). Trimming left V 1 base short and J 3 bases short, with 13 bases between. Germline V CDR1 and CDR2: MNHNS, SASEGT. The CDR3 loop spans 15 amino acids. The CDR3 protein is CASSEGGGQGYEQYF. Here the CDR3 DNA reads TGTGCCAGCAGTGAAGGAGGGGGGCAGGGCTACGAGCAGTACTTC.

The gene calls are TRBV7-6 and TRBJ1-1; 8 bases are a match to TRBD1. The CDR3 sequence is 14 residues long. Germline V lookup: CDR1 SGHVS, CDR2 FNYEAQ. Trimming removed 5 bases from V and 5 bases from J; junction bases left unmatched: 7. The CDR3 nucleotides are TGTGCCAGCAGCAAGGGGACAGGTAATACTGAAGCTTTCTTT. Its protein is CASSKGTGNTEAFF. Full variable domain (rest looked up from reference TRBV7-6 and TRBJ1-1): GAGVSQSPRYKVTKRGQDVALRCDPISGHVSLYWYRQALGQGPEFLTYFNYEAQQDKSGLPNDRFSAERPEGSISTLTIQRTEQRDSAMYRCASSKGTGNTEAFFGQGTRLTVV.

This clone was counted once. The chain combines TRBV5-4 with TRBJ2-7, with 10 bases that match TRBD2. The CDR3 runs 16 residues. The trim removed 4 bases at V and 8 bases at J, leaving 15 bases unmatched. In germline, CDR1 is SGHNT, CDR2 YYREEE (reference sequence). CDR3 loop: CASSPGFGLAEPQQYF. The CDR3 nucleotides are TGTGCCAGCAGCCCCGGTTTTGGACTAGCGGAACCTCAGCAGTACTTC.

The count of this clone is one. The chain uses TRBV5-5 and TRBJ1-3; D unresolved. This CDR3 has 14 residues. With 4 bases removed from V and 4 bases from J, the gap between germline ends came to 12 bases. Germline assignment: CDR1 SGHKS and CDR2 YYEKEE (reference sequence). The CDR3 bases are TGTGCCAGCAGCATCGACGGGCAAGGAAACACCATATATTTT. Translating it yields CASSIDGQGNTIYF.

The V call is TRBV7-9, the J call TRBJ2-2; D not resolved. Germline values: CDR1 SEHNR, CDR2 FQNEAQ (reference sequence). The length of the CDR3 is 14 residues. Trimming left V 1 base short and J 0 bases short, with 3 bases between. Written as DNA, the CDR3 is TGTGCCAGCAGCTTAGATGCGAACACCGGGGAGCTGTTTTTT. Its protein is CASSLDANTGELFF.

V gene TRBV4-1 combines with J gene TRBJ1-2; D is unclear. The CDR3 extends over 13 amino acids. V lost 4 bases, J lost 3 bases, and 9 bases lay in between. From germline, CDR1 is MGHRA and CDR2 YSYEKL. The CDR3 DNA follows: TGCGCCAGCAGCCCTACCGTAGACTATGGCTACACCTTC. Translation: CASSPTVDYGYTF.

The chain uses TRBV10-3 and TRBJ2-3; the match to TRBD2 covers 9 bases. Germline-derived CDR1 and CDR2 are ENHRY and SYGVKD. With V trimmed by 4 bases and J by 1 base, 12 bases remained unmatched. CDR3 length: 18 amino acids. CDR3 nucleotides: TGTGCCATCAGTGGGATGGTAGCGGGAGAGGATGGCACAGATACGCAGTATTTT. Translated: CAISGMVAGEDGTDTQYF.

The chain is built from TRBV30 and TRBJ1-2; D is ambiguous. This CDR3 spans 12 amino acids. Trimming shortened V by 3 bases and J by 6 bases, and 11 bases separated the two germline ends. CDR1 and CDR2 from the germline V gene are GTSNPN and SVGIG (reference sequence). In nucleotides, the CDR3 is TGTGCCTGGAGCCCGGGATTCGATGGCTACACCTTC. Amino acids: CAWSPGFDGYTF.

This chain uses TRBV2 with TRBJ1-3; D perhaps matches TRBD1 (5 bases). The V and J ends lost 0 bases and 9 bases respectively, with 12 bases between them. Germline V CDR1 and CDR2: SNHLY, FYNNEI. The CDR3 extends over 14 amino acids. The CDR3 region is CASSEAGQGPTIYF. Here the CDR3 DNA reads TGTGCCAGCAGTGAAGCGGGGCAGGGCCCCACCATATATTTT.

The chain uses TRBV5-4 and TRBJ2-1; a weak D match, TRBD2 (6 bases). Germline-derived CDR1 and CDR2 are SGHNT and YYREEE (reference sequence). The CDR3 loop spans 14 amino acids. V dropped 3 bases and J dropped 8 bases, with 15 bases sitting between them. The CDR3 is CASSSTRTIDEQFF. In DNA, the CDR3 is TGTGCCAGCAGCTCGACCCGGACTATCGATGAGCAGTTCTTC.

V is TRBV19 and J is TRBJ2-4, with 9 bases aligning to TRBD2. Per the germline V gene, CDR1 is LNHDA and CDR2 is SQIVND (reference sequence). V lost 8 bases and J lost 3; bases outside the gene matches: 8. CDR3 size: 15 residues. The CDR3 loop reads CASLMTSGGKNIQYF. CDR3 nucleotides: TGTGCCAGTCTGATGACTAGCGGCGGCAAAAACATTCAGTACTTC.